Listed here are 10 T cell receptor beta chains from one sample, sequenced in a study of blood T cell repertoires in COVID-19. Generated by immunoSEQ multiplex PCR, the TCRdb table keeps only in-frame clones and is missing some. The sample lists 250,000 to 300,000 clones, less than 85% occurring once. The sequencing input was peripheral blood. These receptors were taken from a woman younger than 35 with acute or convalescent COVID-19.

This clone was detected once. The rearrangement uses TRBV6-5 and TRBJ1-2; 8 nucleotides match TRBD1. The CDR3 runs 16 residues. The germline V gene has CDR1 MNHEY and CDR2 SVGAGI. The junction had 9 bases not matched to a gene; V was cut back by 1 base and J by 5 bases. CDR3 in DNA: TGTGCCAGCAGTTACTTTCCTCCCGGGACAGGATATGGCTACACCTTC. This encodes CASSYFPPGTGYGYTF.

This sequence joins TRBV11-2 and TRBJ1-3, with D perhaps TRBD1 (5 bases). CDR1 and CDR2 (germline): SGHAT, FQNNGV. The CDR3 is 16 residues long. V was trimmed by 3 bases and J by 0 bases, leaving 12 bases between them. The CDR3, as DNA: TGTGCCAGCAGCTTGGGGGGAACTCTCTCTGGAAACACCATATATTTT. It translates to CASSLGGTLSGNTIYF.

The chain joins TRBV2 to TRBJ1-1; D perhaps matches TRBD1 (5 bases). V was shortened by 5 bases and J by 3 bases, with 19 bases between the two germline ends. The CDR3 totals 16 residues. The germline gives CDR1 SNHLY, CDR2 FYNNEI. This CDR3 reads CASSTHRSRQYTEAFF. The CDR3 coding sequence is TGTGCCAGCAGTACCCACCGGAGTCGACAGTACACTGAAGCTTTCTTT.

The genes are TRBV7-2 and TRBJ2-3; 9 bases line up with TRBD2. Germline CDR1 and CDR2: SGHTA and FQGNSA. The ends lost 3 bases at V and 1 base at J; junction bases unmatched: 2. This CDR3 is built from 15 residues. CDR3 sequence: CASSLREGGTDTQYF. The CDR3 nucleotides read TGTGCCAGCAGCTTGCGGGAGGGCGGCACAGATACGCAGTATTTT. Full variable domain (outside the CDR3, taken from reference TRBV7-2 and TRBJ2-3): GAGVSQSPSNKVTEKGKDVELRCDPISGHTALYWYRQSLGQGLEFLIYFQGNSAPDKSGLPSDRFSAERTGGSVSTLTIQRTQQEDSAVYLCASSLREGGTDTQYFGPGTRLTVL.

This clone was observed many times. This chain connects TRBV29-1 to TRBJ2-7, with a possible D match to TRBD2 (5 bases). With 2 bases removed from V and 4 bases from J, the gap between germline ends came to 12 bases. The CDR3 totals 13 residues. Germline lookup yields CDR1 SQVTM and CDR2 ANQGSEA. The DNA of the CDR3 is TGCAGCGTTGAACGTCTAGCTGGTTACGAGCAGTACTTC. The encoded protein is CSVERLAGYEQYF.

The CDR3, as DNA: TGTGCCAGCAGTTTGGGAGGTAGCGCTGAAGCTTTCTTT. Its protein product is CASSLGGSAEAFF. This chain connects TRBV27 to TRBJ1-1; D not certain. The CDR3 is made up of 13 amino acids. V shed 3 bases and J shed 6 bases, with 11 bases lying between them. Germline V gives CDR1 MNHEY, CDR2 SMNVEV (reference sequence).

This clone appeared once. This sequence joins TRBV24-1 and TRBJ2-1; 11 nucleotides align to TRBD2. Looked up from germline, CDR1 is KGHDR and CDR2 is SFDVKD. There are 16 residues in the CDR3. Losses at the gene ends were 1 base for V and 8 bases for J; bases not matched to a gene: 6. The chain's CDR3 is CATSDLPLAGVDEQFF. The CDR3 nucleotides read TGTGCCACCAGTGATTTACCACTAGCGGGAGTTGATGAGCAGTTCTTC.

The J gene is TRBJ2-1, the V gene TRBV30; 7 bases line up with TRBD2. Unmatched junction bases numbered 7, after V lost 8 bases and J lost 0 bases. This CDR3 contains 14 residues. Looked up from germline, CDR1 is GTSNPN and CDR2 is SVGIG (reference sequence). The CDR3 is CARARTSSYNEQFF. The CDR3 DNA reads TGTGCCCGGGCCCGGACTAGCTCCTACAATGAGCAGTTCTTC.

Written as DNA, the CDR3 is TGTGCCAGCAGCTTTCAGGGTAGCACTGAAGCTTTCTTT. This sequence encodes CASSFQGSTEAFF. V usage is TRBV7-2 and J usage is TRBJ1-1; perhaps TRBD1 as D (5 bases). This CDR3 comprises 13 residues. Trimming removed 3 bases at V and 4 bases at J, with 9 bases between. CDR1 and CDR2 from the germline V gene are SGHTA and FQGNSA. The entire variable domain, with the rest obtained from reference TRBV7-2 and TRBJ1-1, is as follows: GAGVSQSPSNKVTEKGKDVELRCDPISGHTALYWYRQSLGQGLEFLIYFQGNSAPDKSGLPSDRFSAERTGGSVSTLTIQRTQQEDSAVYLCASSFQGSTEAFFGQGTRLTVV.

The V and J genes are TRBV2 and TRBJ1-5; 8 bases map to TRBD1. CDR1 is SNHLY, CDR2 FYNNEI, per germline. This CDR3 region has 15 residues. Germline trimming cut 3 bases from V and 6 bases from J; bases unmatched to any gene: 7. CDR3 in DNA: TGTGCCAGCAGTGAGGAGACAGGGGTATTTCAGCCCCAGCATTTT. Protein sequence: CASSEETGVFQPQHF.